This T cell receptor beta chain was identified in a study of blood T cells in healthy people across ages. Whole-study results and caveats: Strong correlation existed between TCR beta diversity and naive T cell percentage. Possibly, changes in expanded clonotypes were confounded because donor CMV status was unknown. What prevented conclusive comparison of naive and antigen-experienced cells was that PBMCs were unsorted.

Then a second PCR, running about 6 to 11 cycles, was carried out with a sample-barcoded 5' primer and a J-beta primer mix. The authors tagged each cDNA molecule using a template-switch adaptor with 12 random nucleotides. TCRdb recomputed calls from the 5' RACE reads with MiXCR, one row per CDR3 protein. The table has some 1.4 million distinct CDR3 sequences, roughly 40% seen once. The V gene's germline CDR1 is DFQATT and CDR2 SNEGSKA (reference sequence). This CDR3 contains 17 residues. Trimming at V came to 1 base and at J to 3 bases, leaving 11 bases not matched to a gene. The table lists this clonotype with a count of one. The target antigen is unknown.

The TCR comes from a woman aged 18-29 years in good health. The specimen sequenced was blood. The gene calls are TRBV20-1 and TRBJ2-1, with TRBD2 matching over 8 bases. CDR3 sequence (DNA): TGCAGTGCTAGAGGGCTAGCGGGCGTCGGCCTCTACAATGAGCAGTTCTTC. This gives the protein CSARGLAGVGLYNEQFF.